This T cell receptor beta chain was recorded in a study of blood T cell repertoires in COVID-19. The assay was immunoSEQ multiplex PCR, and TCRdb's table has in-frame clones only and misses some. The sample gives roughly 140,000 clones, about four fifths of which show up once; about 5.8% is in the top ten. Germline V gene lookup returns CDR1 SGHVS and CDR2 FQNEAQ. The CDR3 extends over 14 amino acids. Trimming left V 1 base short and J 7 bases short, with 13 bases between. The chain employs TRBV7-8 and TRBJ1-2; D is possibly TRBD1 (5 bases). Source material: peripheral blood. The origin of this receptor is a human donor in a cohort sampled during active COVID-19. The CDR3 DNA sequence: TGTGCCAGCAGCTTAGGGAGGGGCAGCCCTGGCTACACCTTC. As protein: CASSLGRGSPGYTF.